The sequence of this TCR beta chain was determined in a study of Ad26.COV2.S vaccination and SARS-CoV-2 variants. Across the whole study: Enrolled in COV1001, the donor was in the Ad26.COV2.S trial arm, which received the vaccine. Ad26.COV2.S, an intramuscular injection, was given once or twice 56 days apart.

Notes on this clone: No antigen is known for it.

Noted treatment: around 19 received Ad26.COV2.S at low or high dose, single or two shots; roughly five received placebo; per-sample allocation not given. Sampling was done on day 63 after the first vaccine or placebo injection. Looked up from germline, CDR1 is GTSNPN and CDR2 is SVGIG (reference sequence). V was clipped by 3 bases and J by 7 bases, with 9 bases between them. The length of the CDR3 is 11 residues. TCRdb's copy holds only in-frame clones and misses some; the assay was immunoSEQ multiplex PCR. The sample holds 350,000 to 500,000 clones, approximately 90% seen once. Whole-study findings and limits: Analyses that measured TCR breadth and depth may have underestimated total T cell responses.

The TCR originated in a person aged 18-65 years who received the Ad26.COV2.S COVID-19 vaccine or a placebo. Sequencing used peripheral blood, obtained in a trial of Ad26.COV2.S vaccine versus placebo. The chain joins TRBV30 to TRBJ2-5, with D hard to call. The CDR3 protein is CAWSDLSTQYF. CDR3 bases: TGTGCCTGGAGCGACCTATCGACCCAGTACTTC.